Presented here are 28 T cell receptor beta chains from one specimen sequenced in a study of blood T cell repertoires in COVID-19. Generated by immunoSEQ multiplex PCR, the TCRdb table keeps only in-frame clones and is missing some. The repertoire holds approximately 500,000 clones, about 89% seen once, with less than 9% in the top ten. Sequencing used peripheral blood. The receptor source for this set is a woman aged 45 to 65 with COVID-19, enrolled during active disease.

The V and J genes are TRBV2 and TRBJ1-3, with a tentative D call TRBD1 (5 bases). Per the germline V gene, CDR1 is SNHLY and CDR2 is FYNNEI. The CDR3 spans 15 residues. Deletions cut 7 bases from V and 1 base from J, with 14 bases between. The CDR3 region has the DNA TGTGCCAGCATACCGGGGGGGGAATCTGGAAACACCATATATTTT. This translates into CASIPGGESGNTIYF. Looking up the rest from reference TRBV2 and TRBJ1-3 gives the full variable domain: EPEVTQTPSHQVTQMGQEVILRCVPISNHLYFYWYRQILGQKVEFLVSFYNNEISEKSEIFDDQFSVERPDGSNFTLKIRSTKLEDSAMYFCASIPGGESGNTIYFGEGSWLTVV.

The chain joins TRBV9 to TRBJ1-5; possibly TRBD1 for D (5 bases). Germline assignment: CDR1 SGDLS and CDR2 YYNGEE. CDR3 length: 12 amino acids. Trimming stripped 4 bases from V and 9 bases from J, with 11 bases between. CDR3 DNA sequence: TGTGCCAGCAGCCCGGACGGGGGGCCCCAGCATTTT. It yields the protein CASSPDGGPQHF.

The rearrangement uses TRBV5-1 and TRBJ1-4, with 7 bases lining up with TRBD1. V was pared by 0 bases and J by 1 base, with 3 bases of the junction left unmatched. This CDR3 comprises 16 residues. The germline V gene has CDR1 SGHRS and CDR2 YFSETQ. Written as DNA, the CDR3 is TGCGCCAGCAGCTTGGGAGGGACAGTAACTAATGAAAAACTGTTTTTT. Translating gives CASSLGGTVTNEKLFF. Full variable domain (remainder filled in from reference TRBV5-1 and TRBJ1-4): KAGVTQTPRYLIKTRGQQVTLSCSPISGHRSVSWYQQTPGQGLQFLFEYFSETQRNKGNFPGRFSGRQFSNSRSEMNVSTLELGDSALYLCASSLGGTVTNEKLFFGSGTQLSVL.

The chain employs TRBV5-6 and TRBJ2-1, with 8 bases fitting TRBD2. Germline CDR1 and CDR2: SGHDT and YYEEEE. This CDR3 is 15 amino acids long. After removal of 0 bases from V and 5 bases from J, the junction contained 4 bases not matched to a gene. CDR3 sequence: CASSLAGGIDNEQFF. As DNA, the CDR3 is TGTGCCAGCAGCTTGGCGGGGGGGATCGACAATGAGCAGTTCTTC.

The CDR3 loop is CASSPPGQRNTEAFF. The CDR3, as DNA: TGTGCCAGCAGCCCCCCCGGACAGCGGAACACTGAAGCTTTCTTT. The chain uses TRBV6-2 or TRBV6-3 and TRBJ1-1; weak D call: TRBD1 (6 bases). Trimming stripped 6 bases from V and 1 base from J, with 15 bases between. The CDR3 consists of 15 residues. The germline V gene has CDR1 MNHEY and CDR2 SVGEGT.

This clone came up once. The V and J genes are TRBV2 and TRBJ1-5, with 10 bases matching TRBD1. Germline assignment: CDR1 SNHLY and CDR2 FYNNEI. The V and J ends lost 2 bases and 8 bases, in that order; junction bases with no gene match: 6. The CDR3 covers 15 residues. CDR3 bases: TGTGCCAGCAGTGAACTGGGGACAGGGGTGAAGCCCCAGCATTTT. The encoded protein is CASSELGTGVKPQHF.

This chain joins TRBV28 and TRBJ1-1; D gene ambiguous. The CDR3 is 12 amino acids. Germline V gives CDR1 MDHEN, CDR2 SYDVKM. The V end was cut by 1 base, the J end by 10 bases, with 10 bases between. CDR3 DNA: TGTGCCAGCAGTTTATCCCCCGGAGGAGCTTTCTTT. Translated: CASSLSPGGAFF.

The chain has TRBV4-1 and TRBJ2-6, with TRBD1 matching 7 bases. This CDR3 has 19 residues. Looked up from germline, CDR1 is MGHRA and CDR2 is YSYEKL. V lost 5 bases and J lost 0; bases outside the gene matches: 13. DNA for the CDR3: TGCGCCAGCAGCTACTTTTTAATCCGGGACAGCTCTGGGGCCAACGTCCTGACTTTC. It codes for CASSYFLIRDSSGANVLTF.

This chain uses TRBV10-3 with TRBJ1-1; D uncertain. Trimming left V 6 bases short and J 2 bases short, with 10 bases between. The CDR3 has 13 amino acids. Germline V CDR1 and CDR2: ENHRY, SYGVKD. The CDR3 DNA sequence: TGTGCCATCAGACTCGGAGGCAACACTGAAGCTTTCTTT. It yields the protein CAIRLGGNTEAFF.

This clone was detected once. The chain joins TRBV20-1 to TRBJ2-7; a weak D match, TRBD2 (5 bases). CDR3 length equals 11 residues. Trimming stripped 5 bases from V and 6 bases from J, with 11 bases between. Germline V gene lookup returns CDR1 DFQATT and CDR2 SNEGSKA (reference sequence). For the CDR3, the DNA is TGCAGTGCTTATCTAGCTGGCGAGCAGTACTTC. Protein: CSAYLAGEQYF.

DNA for the CDR3: TGCGCCAGCAGCTCAAGAAGAGGGACAGGGCATGGCTACACCTTC. It specifies CASSSRRGTGHGYTF. The chain recombines TRBV5-1 with TRBJ1-2; 9 nucleotides match TRBD1. V shed 3 bases and J 6 bases; nucleotides not matched to a gene: 9. Germline assignment: CDR1 SGHRS and CDR2 YFSETQ. The CDR3 is 15 amino acids. Together with reference TRBV5-1 and TRBJ1-2, the CDR3 gives the full variable domain: KAGVTQTPRYLIKTRGQQVTLSCSPISGHRSVSWYQQTPGQGLQFLFEYFSETQRNKGNFPGRFSGRQFSNSRSEMNVSTLELGDSALYLCASSSRRGTGHGYTFGSGTRLTVV.

The chain carries TRBV5-1 and TRBJ1-4; 10 bases align to TRBD1. In germline, CDR1 is SGHRS, CDR2 YFSETQ. CDR3 length equals 14 residues. V shed 5 bases, J shed 7 bases, and the junction held 5 bases outside the gene matches. CDR3 DNA sequence: TGCGCCAGCAGATCCGACAGGGGGCTTGAAAAACTGTTTTTT. This encodes CASRSDRGLEKLFF.

The chain has TRBV19 and TRBJ1-5, with a possible D match to TRBD1 (5 bases). The CDR3 runs 17 residues. V was shortened by 3 bases and J by 7 bases, with 22 bases between the two germline ends. CDR1 and CDR2 (germline): LNHDA, SQIVND (reference sequence). CDR3 sequence: CASSIPGMRGEDQPQHF. The CDR3 DNA follows: TGTGCCAGTAGTATTCCGGGGATGCGGGGGGAGGACCAGCCCCAGCATTTT.

The V and J genes are TRBV7-8 and TRBJ1-2; 7 positions agree with TRBD1. The germline V gene encodes CDR1 SGHVS and CDR2 FQNEAQ. The junction had 6 bases not matched to a gene; V was cut back by 1 base and J by 4 bases. The CDR3 sequence is 15 residues long. The CDR3 spells CASSLVSGQTYGYTF. CDR3 sequence (DNA): TGTGCCAGCAGCTTAGTTTCGGGACAGACCTATGGCTACACCTTC.

This CDR3 reads CASSRSNRGSNGYTF. CDR3 nucleotides: TGTGCCAGCAGCCGCTCCAACAGGGGGTCGAATGGCTACACCTTC. The genes are TRBV7-2 and TRBJ1-2; 8 nucleotides align to TRBD1. CDR1 and CDR2 (germline): SGHTA, FQGNSA. The length of the CDR3 is 15 residues. V lost 5 bases, J lost 6 bases, and 11 bases stayed unmatched.

The chain couples TRBV7-9 to TRBJ2-1; 13 bases are shared with TRBD2. This CDR3 has 16 residues. From germline, CDR1 is SEHNR and CDR2 FQNEAQ (reference sequence). The J segment lost 6 bases and the V segment lost 2 bases, leaving 4 bases of the junction unmatched. The CDR3 is CASSLRTSGGINEQFF. In DNA form, the CDR3 reads TGTGCCAGCAGCTTAAGGACTAGCGGGGGTATCAATGAGCAGTTCTTC.

V and J are TRBV5-4 and TRBJ1-2; 7 positions agree with TRBD1. The J segment lost 4 bases and the V segment lost 0 bases, leaving 6 bases of the junction unmatched. The germline V gene has CDR1 SGHNT and CDR2 YYREEE (reference sequence). There are 15 residues in the CDR3. CDR3 coding DNA: TGTGCCAGCAGCTTGGCCGGCGACAGGGTCTATGGCTACACCTTC. Amino acids: CASSLAGDRVYGYTF.

This rearrangement joins TRBV5-1 to TRBJ2-5; TRBD1 might be the D (5 bases). This CDR3 spans 13 amino acids. Per the germline V gene, CDR1 is SGHRS and CDR2 is YFSETQ. V shed 3 bases and J shed 4 bases, with 10 bases lying between them. This CDR3 reads CASSSLGAETQYF. CDR3 bases: TGCGCCAGCAGCTCCCTTGGGGCAGAGACCCAGTACTTC.

The genes are TRBV30 and TRBJ1-2; D possibly corresponds to TRBD1 (5 bases). The length of the CDR3 is 15 residues. The V gene lost 0 bases and the J gene lost 4 bases, with 15 bases spanning the gap. CDR1 and CDR2 from the germline V gene are GTSNPN and SVGIG (reference sequence). The CDR3 sequence: CAWSVYRRGFYGYTF. The CDR3 coding sequence is TGTGCCTGGAGTGTTTACAGGAGAGGTTTCTATGGCTACACCTTC.

The CDR3 protein is CASSDPHGRGGDTQYF. The CDR3 nucleotides read TGTGCCAGCAGTGACCCTCATGGCAGGGGCGGAGATACGCAGTATTTT. The chain recombines TRBV6-1 with TRBJ2-3; D may be TRBD1 (6 bases). Germline CDR1 reads MNHNS; CDR2 reads SASEGT. The CDR3 runs 16 residues. Trimming pared 3 bases from V and 5 bases from J, leaving 18 bases between.

This clone was counted once. The chain links TRBV12-5 to TRBJ2-7, with a tentative D call TRBD2 (6 bases). Between the trimmed V and J ends, which lost 5 bases and 7 bases, there was a span of 12 bases. CDR1 is LGHNT and CDR2 is FRNRAP in the germline V gene. CDR3 size: 12 residues. The CDR3 sequence is CASGPVGGEQYF. CDR3 nucleotide sequence: TGTGCTAGTGGTCCGGTCGGAGGGGAGCAGTACTTC.

This clone was observed once. The rearrangement joins TRBV7-8 to TRBJ1-2; 9 positions match TRBD1. Germline assignment: CDR1 SGHVS and CDR2 FQNEAQ. V shed 5 bases, J shed 6 bases, and the junction held 1 base outside the gene matches. The CDR3 has 12 residues. The CDR3 sequence: CASSRTGDGYTF. As DNA, the CDR3 is TGTGCCAGCAGCCGGACAGGGGATGGCTACACCTTC.

This clone was observed a single time. The chain joins TRBV11-3 to TRBJ2-1; tentatively, D is TRBD1 (7 bases). Germline CDR1 is SGHNT and CDR2 is YENEEA. With 3 bases removed from V and 7 bases from J, the gap between germline ends came to 13 bases. The CDR3 extends over 14 amino acids. CDR3: CASSLEGAKNEQFF. DNA of the CDR3: TGTGCCAGCAGCTTGGAGGGGGCGAAAAATGAGCAGTTCTTC. Supplemented by reference TRBV11-3 and TRBJ2-1, the full variable domain reads EAGVVQSPRYKIIEKKQPVAFWCNPISGHNTLYWYLQNLGQGPELLIRYENEEAVDDSQLPKDRFSAERLKGVDSTLKIQPAELGDSAVYLCASSLEGAKNEQFFGPGTRLTVL.

The chain has TRBV29-1 and TRBJ2-2, with TRBD1 matching 9 bases. CDR1 is SQVTM and CDR2 is ANQGSEA in the germline V gene. This CDR3 contains 13 residues. V was pared by 7 bases and J by 7 bases, with 7 bases of the junction left unmatched. CDR3 sequence: CSARTGADGELFF. Written as DNA, the CDR3 is TGCAGCGCCAGGACAGGGGCGGACGGGGAGCTGTTTTTT.

The genes are TRBV19 and TRBJ1-1; tentative D call: TRBD1 (5 bases). Germline CDR1 LNHDA, CDR2 SQIVND (reference sequence). V was pared by 1 base and J by 0 bases, with 15 bases between. This CDR3 has 17 amino acids. Here the CDR3 reads CASSIGGLGTMNTEAFF. In nucleotides, the CDR3 is TGTGCCAGTAGTATAGGGGGCCTGGGAACCATGAACACTGAAGCTTTCTTT.

The rearrangement joins TRBV6-5 to TRBJ1-1; the D gene is possibly TRBD1 (6 bases). The CDR3 is 13 residues long. Germline V CDR1 and CDR2: MNHEY, SVGAGI. Between the trimmed V and J ends, which lost 10 bases and 1 base, there was a span of 13 bases. The CDR3 nucleotides read TGTGCCAACGCATACAGGGAGAACACTGAAGCTTTCTTT. Amino acids: CANAYRENTEAFF.

This rearrangement joins TRBV27 to TRBJ2-4; 7 positions agree with TRBD1. The CDR3 consists of 15 residues. Germline CDR1 and CDR2: MNHEY and SMNVEV (reference sequence). V dropped 4 bases and J dropped 1; count of bases not matched to a gene: 4. The DNA for the CDR3 is TGTGCCAGCAGTTCTACAGGGGAGGCCAAAAACATTCAGTACTTC. Its protein is CASSSTGEAKNIQYF.

This clone was observed once. The chain uses TRBV19 and TRBJ2-1; tentative D call: TRBD2 (5 bases). V was clipped by 10 bases and J by 0 bases, with 19 bases between them. This CDR3 is 16 amino acids long. Germline CDR1 and CDR2: LNHDA and SQIVND (reference sequence). The CDR3: CATTQWTSSSYNEQFF. The CDR3 DNA follows: TGTGCCACGACCCAATGGACTTCCAGCTCCTACAATGAGCAGTTCTTC.